These T cell receptor beta chains were read from a single sample in a study of cytomegalovirus exposure and HLA in healthy donors. Assay used: immunoSEQ multiplex PCR; TCRdb lists only in-frame clones, some missing. The sample shows 100,000 to 130,000 clones, about 72% of them seen only once. The source material was PBMCs. The receptors derive from a man aged 18 to 35 in good health and CMV-seronegative. Both conserved end residues are part of each CDR3. Each record gives: CDR3 protein, V gene, D gene, J gene. The D gene is left open where the match is weak.

CDR3 protein: CASSPPGQGATTGELFF
V gene: TRBV5-4
D gene: TRBD1
J gene: TRBJ2-2

CDR3 protein: CASSVEGTSGGAREQFF
V gene: TRBV9
D gene: TRBD2
J gene: TRBJ2-1

CDR3 protein: CATSRVGLAGVVKNIQYF
V gene: TRBV15
D gene: TRBD2
J gene: TRBJ2-4

CDR3 protein: CASSPTGGGRQETQYF
V gene: TRBV5-8
D gene: TRBD2
J gene: TRBJ2-5

CDR3 protein: CASSLNSPLHF
V gene: TRBV7-2
D gene: NA
J gene: TRBJ1-6

CDR3 protein: CASSPRTASGNTIYF
V gene: TRBV14
D gene: NA
J gene: TRBJ1-3

CDR3 protein: CASSLVFGGSSYEQYF
V gene: TRBV5-6
D gene: NA
J gene: TRBJ2-7

CDR3 protein: CASSGLAYTEAFF
V gene: TRBV25-1
D gene: NA
J gene: TRBJ1-1

CDR3 protein: CASSLADVAVSGNTIYF
V gene: TRBV5-1
D gene: NA
J gene: TRBJ1-3

CDR3 protein: CASSTPSGYQETQYF
V gene: TRBV19
D gene: NA
J gene: TRBJ2-5

CDR3 protein: CASSRRASSYNEQFF
V gene: TRBV27
D gene: NA
J gene: TRBJ2-1

CDR3 protein: CATETSGTYGYTF
V gene: TRBV28
D gene: NA
J gene: TRBJ1-2

CDR3 protein: CASSLVRDPNTGELFF
V gene: TRBV5-6
D gene: NA
J gene: TRBJ2-2

CDR3 protein: CASSQESGQGDGNQPQHF
V gene: TRBV4-2
D gene: TRBD1
J gene: TRBJ1-5

CDR3 protein: CASSQDAENSPLHF
V gene: TRBV4-2
D gene: NA
J gene: TRBJ1-6

CDR3 protein: CASSLGPNMNTEAFF
V gene: TRBV5-1
D gene: NA
J gene: TRBJ1-1